Presented here are 32 T cell receptor beta chains from one specimen sequenced in a study of blood T cell repertoires in COVID-19. Sequenced by immunoSEQ multiplex PCR; TCRdb stores in-frame clones only, minus some. The sample lists 300,000 to 400,000 clones; roughly 86% were seen once. Material for sequencing was peripheral blood. The receptors derive from a woman aged 55-70 years with COVID-19, enrolled during active disease.

The V gene is TRBV28, the J gene TRBJ1-5; weak D call: TRBD1 (6 bases). V lost 6 bases, J lost 0 bases, and 15 bases lay in between. Germline CDR1 MDHEN, CDR2 SYDVKM. The CDR3 loop spans 16 amino acids. CDR3 amino acids: CASSLTGKYSNQPQHF. The CDR3, as DNA: TGTGCCAGCAGCTTGACAGGCAAGTATAGCAATCAGCCCCAGCATTTT.

The chain has TRBV5-4 and TRBJ2-3; 7 bases are a match to TRBD1. The trim removed 4 bases at V and 3 bases at J, leaving 8 bases unmatched. Germline CDR1 is SGHNT and CDR2 is YYREEE (reference sequence). The CDR3 loop spans 15 amino acids. The CDR3 DNA follows: TGTGCCAGCAGCCCCGAGGGGGCCCGGACAGATACGCAGTATTTT. Translated: CASSPEGARTDTQYF. Full variable domain (rest looked up from reference TRBV5-4 and TRBJ2-3): ETGVTQSPTHLIKTRGQQVTLRCSSQSGHNTVSWYQQALGQGPQFIFQYYREEENGRGNFPPRFSGLQFPNYSSELNVNALELDDSALYLCASSPEGARTDTQYFGPGTRLTVL.

This clone appeared a few times. This chain links TRBV6-6 with TRBJ1-1; the match to TRBD1 covers 7 bases. Germline CDR1 reads MNHNY; CDR2 reads SVGAGI (reference sequence). This CDR3 contains 15 residues. J lost 1 base, V lost 5 bases, and 7 bases had no gene match. CDR3 nucleotides: TGTGCCAGCAGTGACATACAGGGGAAGAACACTGAAGCTTTCTTT. It encodes CASSDIQGKNTEAFF.

The chain couples TRBV7-2 to TRBJ2-7; weak D call: TRBD2 (6 bases). This CDR3 spans 16 amino acids. Trimming removed 2 bases from V and 9 bases from J, with 23 bases in between. CDR1 and CDR2 (germline): SGHTA, FQGNSA. CDR3 in amino acids: CASSLPTTRRGSAQYF. CDR3 bases: TGTGCCAGCAGCTTACCCACGACTAGGCGCGGTTCTGCGCAGTACTTC.

This chain links TRBV18 with TRBJ2-7; TRBD2 agrees at 7 bases. CDR3 size: 15 residues. From germline, CDR1 is KGHSH and CDR2 LQKENI. V dropped 6 bases and J dropped 4; count of bases not matched to a gene: 12. CDR3 loop: CASSSTGGPLYEQYF. The CDR3 nucleotides are TGTGCCAGCTCTTCTACGGGGGGTCCTTTGTACGAGCAGTACTTC.

This rearrangement joins TRBV7-8 to TRBJ2-1; D is possibly TRBD1 (7 bases). The CDR3 has 19 residues. The V end lost 2 bases, the J end lost 3 bases, and 23 bases lay between the germline ends. Germline V gene sequence: CDR1 SGHVS, CDR2 FQNEAQ. The CDR3 DNA follows: TGTGCCAGCAGCTTAATTGCTTATCAGGGGGGCGCGTTCTACAATGAGCAGTTCTTC. It encodes CASSLIAYQGGAFYNEQFF.

The CDR3 sequence is CASSLRTVNTGELFF. CDR3 coding DNA: TGTGCCAGCAGTTTGAGGACAGTGAACACCGGGGAGCTGTTTTTT. The J gene is TRBJ2-2, the V gene TRBV28; D perhaps matches TRBD1 (6 bases). The CDR3 totals 15 residues. The germline CDR1 and CDR2 sequences are MDHEN and SYDVKM. Trimming left V 3 bases short and J 1 base short, with 9 bases between.

This clone has only one observation. The V gene is TRBV11-2, the J gene TRBJ1-2, with 8 bases fitting TRBD1. The CDR3 spans 18 residues. From germline, CDR1 is SGHAT and CDR2 FQNNGV. J was trimmed by 2 bases and V by 4 bases; bases with no gene match: 15. The CDR3 nucleotides read TGTGCCAGCAGCTCGATCCGGGACAGGACTCTAGAGAACTATGGCTACACCTTC. It specifies CASSSIRDRTLENYGYTF.

The chain employs TRBV27 and TRBJ2-1, with TRBD1 identical over 7 bases. V dropped 5 bases and J dropped 6; count of bases not matched to a gene: 4. The CDR3 loop spans 13 amino acids. In germline, CDR1 is MNHEY, CDR2 SMNVEV (reference sequence). CDR3 DNA sequence: TGTGCCAGCAGTACGACAGGGCCCAATGAGCAGTTCTTC. Protein sequence: CASSTTGPNEQFF.

The chain recombines TRBV6-5 with TRBJ1-1, with D tentatively TRBD1 (6 bases). The CDR3 loop spans 14 amino acids. Germline CDR1 is MNHEY and CDR2 is SVGAGI. Trimming shortened V by 6 bases and J by 1 base, and 12 bases separated the two germline ends. The CDR3 sequence: CASRGGPRNTEAFF. As DNA, the CDR3 is TGTGCCAGCAGGGGGGGGCCCAGGAACACTGAAGCTTTCTTT.

This sequence joins TRBV27 and TRBJ2-7; perhaps TRBD1 as D (6 bases). V gave up 6 bases and J gave up 3 bases, with 15 bases separating them. Looked up from germline, CDR1 is MNHEY and CDR2 is SMNVEV (reference sequence). The CDR3 loop spans 14 amino acids. CDR3: CASSITGPGYEQYF. In nucleotides, the CDR3 is TGTGCCAGCAGCATAACAGGGCCAGGCTACGAGCAGTACTTC.

The rearrangement uses TRBV4-1 and TRBJ2-7, with 7 bases lining up with TRBD1. V lost 3 bases and J lost 2; bases outside the gene matches: 4. Germline lookup yields CDR1 MGHRA and CDR2 YSYEKL. This CDR3 spans 14 amino acids. CDR3 protein: CASSQGQKTYEQYF. The CDR3 region has the DNA TGCGCCAGCAGCCAGGGACAGAAGACCTACGAGCAGTACTTC.

The rearrangement links TRBV10-2 to TRBJ2-1, with TRBD2 identical over 9 bases. Germline V gene sequence: CDR1 WSHSY, CDR2 SAAADI. Germline trimming cut 5 bases from V and 7 bases from J; bases unmatched to any gene: 6. The CDR3 covers 14 residues. This CDR3 reads CASSLKAGGNEQFF. CDR3 coding DNA: TGCGCCAGCAGTTTAAAAGCGGGGGGTAATGAGCAGTTCTTC.

V is TRBV30 and J is TRBJ1-4; unclear D gene. The ends were cut back, 5 bases at V and 10 bases at J, with 11 bases in the middle. CDR3 size: 11 residues. CDR1 and CDR2 (germline): GTSNPN, SVGIG (reference sequence). CDR3 protein: CAWGSSGKLFF. DNA for the CDR3: TGTGCCTGGGGTAGTAGCGGAAAACTGTTTTTT.

The chain links TRBV5-4 to TRBJ2-2; 8 bases align to TRBD2. The V gene's germline CDR1 is SGHNT and CDR2 YYREEE (reference sequence). Trimming removed 4 bases from V and 4 bases from J; junction bases left unmatched: 18. The CDR3 runs 19 residues. The CDR3: CASSPGRGGGPRGTGELFF. CDR3 in DNA: TGTGCCAGCAGCCCCGGCAGGGGCGGGGGGCCCAGAGGCACCGGGGAGCTGTTTTTT.

The rearrangement links TRBV4-1 to TRBJ1-4, with a weak D call TRBD1 (6 bases). V gave up 5 bases and J gave up 7 bases, with 17 bases separating them. This CDR3 has 15 amino acids. Per the germline V gene, CDR1 is MGHRA and CDR2 is YSYEKL. The CDR3 nucleotides read TGCGCCAGCAGCAGAGCGGGACATCTCGGTGAAAAACTGTTTTTT. Amino acids: CASSRAGHLGEKLFF.

The V and J genes are TRBV5-5 and TRBJ1-1, with D possibly being TRBD1 (6 bases). V shed 0 bases and J shed 13 bases, with 22 bases lying between them. The CDR3 length is 15 residues. The germline V gene has CDR1 SGHKS and CDR2 YYEKEE (reference sequence). CDR3 protein: CASSLANRVQGRVFF. The CDR3 DNA sequence: TGTGCCAGCAGCTTGGCAAACCGAGTACAGGGTAGGGTTTTCTTT. Supplemented by reference TRBV5-5 and TRBJ1-1, the full variable domain reads DAGVTQSPTHLIKTRGQQVTLRCSPISGHKSVSWYQQVLGQGPQFIFQYYEKEERGRGNFPDRFSARQFPNYSSELNVNALLLGDSALYLCASSLANRVQGRVFFGQGTRLTVV.

The rearrangement links TRBV5-1 to TRBJ2-2; TRBD1 matches at 7 bases. This CDR3 comprises 14 residues. With V trimmed by 4 bases and J by 6 bases, 6 bases remained unmatched. CDR1 and CDR2 from the germline V gene are SGHRS and YFSETQ. The CDR3 sequence is CASSEQTGPGELFF. The CDR3, as DNA: TGCGCCAGCAGCGAACAGACAGGGCCCGGGGAGCTGTTTTTT.

V is TRBV9 and J is TRBJ1-2, with 10 bases aligning to TRBD1. The V gene's germline CDR1 is SGDLS and CDR2 YYNGEE. V was pared by 3 bases and J by 0 bases, with 8 bases of the junction left unmatched. CDR3 size: 17 residues. The CDR3 region is CASSADRQGATNYGYTF. The CDR3 DNA is TGTGCCAGCAGCGCAGACCGACAGGGGGCGACTAACTATGGCTACACCTTC.

V usage is TRBV15 and J usage is TRBJ2-5, with D unclear. The V end lost 4 bases, the J end lost 3 bases, and 15 bases lay between the germline ends. The CDR3 has 15 residues. Germline V gene data show CDR1 as LNHNV and CDR2 as YYDKDF (reference sequence). Written as DNA, the CDR3 is TGTGCCACCAGCACCCCGACAAATCGTAAAGAGACCCAGTACTTC. Amino acids: CATSTPTNRKETQYF. The variable domain in full, completed from reference TRBV15 and TRBJ2-5, reads DAMVIQNPRYQVTQFGKPVTLSCSQTLNHNVMYWYQQKSSQAPKLLFHYYDKDFNNEADTPDNFQSRRPNTSFCFLDIRSPGLGDTAMYLCATSTPTNRKETQYFGPGTRLLVL.

This chain links TRBV25-1 with TRBJ1-1, with 8 bases aligning to TRBD1. The germline CDR1 and CDR2 sequences are MGHDK and SYGVNS. V shed 10 bases and J 1 base; nucleotides not matched to a gene: 11. The CDR3 length is 15 residues. CDR3 in amino acids: CATIDPQGGNTEAFF. CDR3 in DNA: TGTGCCACCATAGACCCACAGGGGGGGAACACTGAAGCTTTCTTT.

V usage is TRBV19 and J usage is TRBJ2-7, with 7 bases identical to TRBD1. Germline lookup yields CDR1 LNHDA and CDR2 SQIVND (reference sequence). Losses at the gene ends were 2 bases for V and 1 base for J; bases not matched to a gene: 5. CDR3 length equals 15 residues. For the CDR3, the DNA is TGTGCCAGTAGTATAATAGGGGGCCGGTCCTACGAGCAGTACTTC. It translates to CASSIIGGRSYEQYF.

The gene calls are TRBV19 and TRBJ1-1, with D maybe TRBD1 (6 bases). Per germline, CDR1 LNHDA and CDR2 SQIVND (reference sequence). CDR3 length: 16 residues. With 5 bases removed from V and 2 bases from J, the gap between germline ends came to 18 bases. The CDR3 nucleotides are TGTGCCAGTAGTCCACAAGCCTCCGGGACAAACACTGAAGCTTTCTTT. Its protein product is CASSPQASGTNTEAFF.

The CDR3 region has the DNA TGTGCCAGCAGCTTACAGGGGGCGAGAGAAAAACTGTTTTTT. This sequence encodes CASSLQGAREKLFF. J is TRBJ1-4 and V is TRBV11-1, with TRBD1 matching 8 bases. The V gene end was trimmed by 2 bases and the J gene end by 8 bases; junction bases not matched to a gene: 4. The CDR3 consists of 14 residues. Germline CDR1 is SGHAT and CDR2 is FQDESV (reference sequence).

The chain recombines TRBV3-1 (or the pseudogene TRBV3-2) with TRBJ2-7; maybe TRBD1 (6 bases). V gave up 0 bases and J gave up 7 bases, with 13 bases separating them. CDR1 and CDR2 from the germline V gene are LGHDT and YNNKEL (reference sequence). The CDR3 runs to 14 residues. This CDR3 is CASSQDPQGPEQYF. The CDR3 coding sequence is TGTGCCAGCAGCCAAGATCCCCAGGGGCCGGAGCAGTACTTC.

The chain carries TRBV5-1 and TRBJ1-2, with D perhaps matching TRBD1 (5 bases). The CDR3 totals 12 residues. CDR1 and CDR2 from the germline V gene are SGHRS and YFSETQ. The V gene lost 4 bases and the J gene lost 4 bases, with 8 bases spanning the gap. CDR3 DNA: TGCGCCAGCAGCCAGGACACCTATGGCTACACCTTC. Protein: CASSQDTYGYTF.

This sequence joins TRBV7-3 and TRBJ2-1; 7 bases map to TRBD2. V lost 2 bases to trimming and J lost 4 bases; unmatched junction nucleotides: 5. CDR3 size: 15 residues. CDR1 SGHTA and CDR2 FQGTGA come from the germline V gene. The CDR3 DNA reads as TGTGCCAGCAGCTTATCAGCGGGGCAATACAATGAGCAGTTCTTC. Protein: CASSLSAGQYNEQFF.

This clone occurred once. The CDR3: CSVMTGSNTIYF. The CDR3 DNA follows: TGCAGCGTGATGACAGGGTCGAACACCATATATTTT. J is TRBJ1-3 and V is TRBV29-1, with TRBD1 matching over 7 bases. This CDR3 is 12 amino acids long. CDR1 is SQVTM and CDR2 is ANQGSEA in the germline V gene. The V segment lost 6 bases and the J segment 7 bases; nucleotides outside the gene matches: 6.

This clone appeared a single time. The chain couples TRBV24-1 to TRBJ2-1; TRBD1 matches 9 bases. Germline lookup yields CDR1 KGHDR and CDR2 SFDVKD. This CDR3 spans 14 amino acids. V dropped 4 bases and J dropped 4; count of bases not matched to a gene: 1. The CDR3 nucleotides read TGTGCCACCAGTGAGGGACAGGGTTACAATGAGCAGTTCTTC. Its protein is CATSEGQGYNEQFF.

The V call is TRBV5-5, the J call TRBJ1-4; TRBD1 is a possible D gene (5 bases). There are 17 residues in the CDR3. V was clipped by 0 bases and J by 6 bases, with 18 bases between them. CDR1 is SGHKS and CDR2 is YYEKEE in the germline V gene (reference sequence). The CDR3 sequence: CASSLVGQVALDEKLFF. DNA of the CDR3: TGTGCCAGCAGCTTGGTGGGGCAGGTGGCCCTTGATGAAAAACTGTTTTTT. Full variable domain (rest looked up from reference TRBV5-5 and TRBJ1-4): DAGVTQSPTHLIKTRGQQVTLRCSPISGHKSVSWYQQVLGQGPQFIFQYYEKEERGRGNFPDRFSARQFPNYSSELNVNALLLGDSALYLCASSLVGQVALDEKLFFGSGTQLSVL.

The chain employs TRBV9 and TRBJ1-1; D is perhaps TRBD1 (6 bases). Trimming removed 0 bases from V and 0 bases from J, with 15 bases in between. The CDR3 has 17 amino acids. Germline V CDR1 and CDR2: SGDLS, YYNGEE. In DNA, the CDR3 is TGTGCCAGCAGCGTAGAGCCCGGGGGGGGCCTGAACACTGAAGCTTTCTTT. It encodes CASSVEPGGGLNTEAFF.

The CDR3 spells CASSRVNYGYTF. In nucleotides, the CDR3 is TGTGCCAGCAGCCGCGTTAACTATGGCTACACCTTC. J is TRBJ1-2 and V is TRBV9; D not resolved. Trimming cost V 4 bases and J 1 base, with 5 bases left between them. The V gene's germline CDR1 is SGDLS and CDR2 YYNGEE. The CDR3 has 12 amino acids.